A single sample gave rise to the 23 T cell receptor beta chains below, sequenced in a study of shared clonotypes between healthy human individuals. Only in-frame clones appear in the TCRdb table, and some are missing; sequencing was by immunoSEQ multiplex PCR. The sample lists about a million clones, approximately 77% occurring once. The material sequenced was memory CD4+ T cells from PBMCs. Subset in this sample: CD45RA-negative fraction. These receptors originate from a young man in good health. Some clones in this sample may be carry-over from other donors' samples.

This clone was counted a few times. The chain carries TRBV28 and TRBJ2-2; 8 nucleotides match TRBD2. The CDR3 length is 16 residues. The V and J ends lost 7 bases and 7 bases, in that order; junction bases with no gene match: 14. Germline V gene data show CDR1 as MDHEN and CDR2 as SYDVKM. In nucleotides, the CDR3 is TGTGCCAGCACCCGGACTAGCCCCAAGACGGGCGGGGAGCTGTTTTTT. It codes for CASTRTSPKTGGELFF.

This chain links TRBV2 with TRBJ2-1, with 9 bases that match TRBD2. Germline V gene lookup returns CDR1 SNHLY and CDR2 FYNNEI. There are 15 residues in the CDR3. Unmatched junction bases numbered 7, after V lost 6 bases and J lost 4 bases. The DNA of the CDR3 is TGTGCCAGCAGGCCCGGACTAGCGAGATACAATGAGCAGTTCTTC. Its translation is CASRPGLARYNEQFF.

The chain's CDR3 is CATSRDPAGGPYEQYF. CDR3 DNA sequence: TGTGCCACCAGCAGAGATCCCGCGGGAGGGCCCTACGAGCAGTACTTC. The J gene is TRBJ2-7, the V gene TRBV15; 9 bases line up with TRBD2. Unmatched junction bases numbered 5, after V lost 0 bases and J lost 2 bases. Germline CDR1 reads LNHNV; CDR2 reads YYDKDF (reference sequence). The CDR3 totals 16 residues.

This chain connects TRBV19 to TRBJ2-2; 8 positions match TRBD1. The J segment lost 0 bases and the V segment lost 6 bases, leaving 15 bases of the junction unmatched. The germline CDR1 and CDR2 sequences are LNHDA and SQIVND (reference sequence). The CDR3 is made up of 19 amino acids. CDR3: CASSGAGGPMAANTGELFF. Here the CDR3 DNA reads TGTGCCAGTAGCGGGGCAGGGGGCCCAATGGCTGCGAACACCGGGGAGCTGTTTTTT. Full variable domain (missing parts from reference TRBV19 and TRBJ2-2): DGGITQSPKYLFRKEGQNVTLSCEQNLNHDAMYWYRQDPGQGLRLIYYSQIVNDFQKGDIAEGYSVSREKKESFPLTVTSAQKNPTAFYLCASSGAGGPMAANTGELFFGEGSRLTVL.

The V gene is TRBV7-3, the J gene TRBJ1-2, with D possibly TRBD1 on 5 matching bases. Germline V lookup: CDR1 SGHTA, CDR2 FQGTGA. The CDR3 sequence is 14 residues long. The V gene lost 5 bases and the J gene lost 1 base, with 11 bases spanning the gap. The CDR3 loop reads CASSQDSFNYGYTF. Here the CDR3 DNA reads TGTGCCAGCAGCCAAGACAGTTTTAACTATGGCTACACCTTC.

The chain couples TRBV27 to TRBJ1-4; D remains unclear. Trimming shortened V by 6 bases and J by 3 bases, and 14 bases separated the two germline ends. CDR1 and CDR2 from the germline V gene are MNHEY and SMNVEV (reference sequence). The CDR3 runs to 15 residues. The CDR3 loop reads CASRPRPYANEKLFF. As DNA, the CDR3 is TGTGCCAGCAGGCCGAGACCCTACGCTAATGAAAAACTGTTTTTT.

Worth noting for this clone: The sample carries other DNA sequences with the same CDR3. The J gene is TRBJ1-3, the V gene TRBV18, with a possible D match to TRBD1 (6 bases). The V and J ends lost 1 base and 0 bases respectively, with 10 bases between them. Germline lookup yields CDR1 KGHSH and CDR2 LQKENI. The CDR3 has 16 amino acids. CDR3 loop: CASSPRTGSSGNTIYF. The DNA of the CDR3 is TGTGCCAGCTCACCACGAACAGGGTCCTCTGGAAACACCATATATTTT.

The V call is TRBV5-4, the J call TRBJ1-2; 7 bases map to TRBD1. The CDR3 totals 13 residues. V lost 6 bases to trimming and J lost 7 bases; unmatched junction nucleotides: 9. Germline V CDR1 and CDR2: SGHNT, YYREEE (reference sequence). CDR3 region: CASNMQGVVGYTF. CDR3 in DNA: TGTGCCAGCAACATGCAGGGGGTTGTTGGCTACACCTTC.

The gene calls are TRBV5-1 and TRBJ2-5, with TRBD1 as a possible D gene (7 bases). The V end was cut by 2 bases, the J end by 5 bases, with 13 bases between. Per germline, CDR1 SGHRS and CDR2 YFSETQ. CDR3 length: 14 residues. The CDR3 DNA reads TGCGCCAGCAGCTTAGGCGGAGGGGGCGAGACCCAGTACTTC. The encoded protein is CASSLGGGGETQYF.

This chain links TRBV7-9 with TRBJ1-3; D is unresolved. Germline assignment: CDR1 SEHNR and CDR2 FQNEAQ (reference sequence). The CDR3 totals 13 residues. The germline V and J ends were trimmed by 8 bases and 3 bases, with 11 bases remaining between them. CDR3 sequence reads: CASSLGVGNTIYF. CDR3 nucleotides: TGTGCCAGCTCCCTCGGGGTTGGAAACACCATATATTTT.

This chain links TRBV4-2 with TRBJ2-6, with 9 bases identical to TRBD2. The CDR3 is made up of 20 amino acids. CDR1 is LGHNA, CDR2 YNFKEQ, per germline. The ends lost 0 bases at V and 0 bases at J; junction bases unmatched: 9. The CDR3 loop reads CASSQETRASGNSGANVLTF. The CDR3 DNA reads TGTGCCAGCAGCCAAGAGACTCGAGCTAGCGGGAACTCTGGGGCCAACGTCCTGACTTTC.

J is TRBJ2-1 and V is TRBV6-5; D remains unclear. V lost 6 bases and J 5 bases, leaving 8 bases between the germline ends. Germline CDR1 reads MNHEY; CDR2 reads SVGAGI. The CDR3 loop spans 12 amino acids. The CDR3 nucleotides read TGTGCCAGCAGCTACCCGAACAATGAGCAGTTCTTC. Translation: CASSYPNNEQFF.

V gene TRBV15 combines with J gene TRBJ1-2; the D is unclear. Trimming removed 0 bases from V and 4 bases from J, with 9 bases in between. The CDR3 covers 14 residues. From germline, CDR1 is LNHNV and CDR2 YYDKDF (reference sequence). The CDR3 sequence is CATSRDYGSYGYTF. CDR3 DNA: TGTGCCACCAGCAGAGATTACGGGAGCTATGGCTACACCTTC.

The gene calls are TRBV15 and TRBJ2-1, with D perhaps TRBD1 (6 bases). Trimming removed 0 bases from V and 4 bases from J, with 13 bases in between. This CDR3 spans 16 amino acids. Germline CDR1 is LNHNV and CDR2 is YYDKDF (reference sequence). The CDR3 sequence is CATSRDLRTVYNEQFF. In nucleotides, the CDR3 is TGTGCCACCAGCAGAGATCTTAGGACAGTTTACAATGAGCAGTTCTTC.

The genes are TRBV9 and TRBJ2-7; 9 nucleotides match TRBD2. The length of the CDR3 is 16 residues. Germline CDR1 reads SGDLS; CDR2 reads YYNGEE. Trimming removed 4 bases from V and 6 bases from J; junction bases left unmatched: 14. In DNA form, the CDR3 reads TGTGCCAGCAGCACGGGGGTAGCGGGAGCCTCGGGCGAGCAGTACTTC. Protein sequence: CASSTGVAGASGEQYF.

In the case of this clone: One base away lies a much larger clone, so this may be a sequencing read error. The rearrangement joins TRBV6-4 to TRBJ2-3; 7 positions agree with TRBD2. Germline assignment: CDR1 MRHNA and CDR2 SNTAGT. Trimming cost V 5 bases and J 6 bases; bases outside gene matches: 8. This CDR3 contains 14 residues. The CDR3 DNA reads TGTGCCAGCAGTAGCGGGAAAGACTTTGATACGCAGTATTTT. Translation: CASSSGKDFDTQYF.

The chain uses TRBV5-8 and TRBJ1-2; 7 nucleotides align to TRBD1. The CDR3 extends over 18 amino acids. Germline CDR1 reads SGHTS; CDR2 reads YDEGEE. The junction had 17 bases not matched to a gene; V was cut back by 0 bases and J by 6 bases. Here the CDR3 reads CASSLGQGPGWGADGYTF. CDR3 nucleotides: TGTGCCAGCAGCTTGGGACAGGGACCTGGTTGGGGGGCGGATGGCTACACCTTC.

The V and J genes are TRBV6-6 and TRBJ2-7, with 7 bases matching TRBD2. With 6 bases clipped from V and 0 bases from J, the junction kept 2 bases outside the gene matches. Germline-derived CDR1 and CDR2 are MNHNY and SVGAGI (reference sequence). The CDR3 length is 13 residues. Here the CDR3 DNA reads TGTGCCAGCAGGGGCGGGAGCTCCTACGAGCAGTACTTC. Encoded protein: CASRGGSSYEQYF.

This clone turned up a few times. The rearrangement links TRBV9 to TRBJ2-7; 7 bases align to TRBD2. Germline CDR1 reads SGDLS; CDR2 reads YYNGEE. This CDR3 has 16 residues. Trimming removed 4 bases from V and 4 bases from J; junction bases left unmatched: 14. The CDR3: CASSTVGGGSPYEQYF. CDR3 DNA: TGTGCCAGCAGCACCGTGGGAGGCGGGAGTCCGTACGAGCAGTACTTC.

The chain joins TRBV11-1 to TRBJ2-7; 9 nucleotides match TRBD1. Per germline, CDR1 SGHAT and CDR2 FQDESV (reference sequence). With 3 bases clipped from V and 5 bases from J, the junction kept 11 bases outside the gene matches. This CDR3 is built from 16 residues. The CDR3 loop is CASSFHAGTGIDEQYF. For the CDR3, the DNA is TGTGCCAGCAGCTTCCACGCCGGGACAGGGATCGACGAGCAGTACTTC.

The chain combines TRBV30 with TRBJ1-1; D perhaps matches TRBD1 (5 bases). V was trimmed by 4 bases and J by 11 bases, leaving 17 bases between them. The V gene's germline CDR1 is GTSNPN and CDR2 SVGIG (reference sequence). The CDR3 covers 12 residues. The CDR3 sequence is CAWTLSGGRAFF. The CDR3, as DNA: TGTGCCTGGACCCTTTCCGGGGGTAGGGCTTTCTTT.

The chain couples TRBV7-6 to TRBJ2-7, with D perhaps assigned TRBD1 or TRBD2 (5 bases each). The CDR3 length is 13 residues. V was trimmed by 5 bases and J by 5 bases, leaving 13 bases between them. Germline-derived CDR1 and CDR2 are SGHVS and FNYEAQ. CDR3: CASSRDRRDEQYF. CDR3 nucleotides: TGTGCCAGCAGCAGGGACCGAAGGGACGAGCAGTACTTC.

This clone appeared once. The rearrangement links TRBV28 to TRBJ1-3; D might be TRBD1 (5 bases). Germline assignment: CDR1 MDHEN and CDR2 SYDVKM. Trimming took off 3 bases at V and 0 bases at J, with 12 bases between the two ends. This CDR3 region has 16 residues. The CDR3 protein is CASSFGRAYSGNTIYF. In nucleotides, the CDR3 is TGTGCCAGCAGTTTCGGCAGGGCGTACTCTGGAAACACCATATATTTT.